This TCR beta chain was obtained from a study of T cells in Graves' hyperthyroidism and ophthalmopathy. Diagnoses were made from clinical symptoms, serum measures (thyroxine and TRAb), thyroid ultrasound and orbital computed tomography. RNA transcripts gave rise to amplified TCR beta CDR3 regions. TCR CDR3 regions were first amplified by RT-PCR with HTBI primers. TCRdb ran MiXCR on the multiplex PCR reads and lists one entry per CDR3 protein. The data show approximately 640,000 distinct CDR3 sequences, less than 45% seen once. The specimen was peripheral blood or thyroid tissue (not recorded which). The receptor was derived from an adult man with Graves' disease, either hyperthyroidism or ophthalmopathy (not recorded which).

This chain's CDR3 is CSARGAGRNQPQHF. CDR3 DNA sequence: TGCAGTGCTAGAGGGGCAGGGCGCAATCAGCCCCAGCATTTT. The rearrangement links TRBV20-1 to TRBJ1-5; perhaps TRBD1 as D (5 bases). Germline CDR1 and CDR2: DFQATT and SNEGSKA (reference sequence). This CDR3 contains 14 residues. The V and J ends lost 1 base and 2 bases respectively, with 9 bases between them.